This section outlines one T cell receptor beta chain sequence together with its context. This entry belongs to a study of blood T cell repertoires in COVID-19. Study at large: From the United States, Italy and Spain came samples of acute and convalescent COVID-19. T cells, B-cell-depleted T cells, or PBMCs provided the cDNA or gDNA that served as material.

Generated by immunoSEQ multiplex PCR, the TCRdb table keeps only in-frame clones and is missing some. The sample yields more than 250,000 clones, around nine tenths seen once. This CDR3 has 17 residues. Per germline, CDR1 MDHEN and CDR2 SYDVKM. The ends were cut back, 6 bases at V and 0 bases at J, with 17 bases in the middle. The J gene is TRBJ1-4, the V gene TRBV28; TRBD1 might be the D (5 bases). This sequence was found in a man aged 50 to 60 with active or convalescent COVID-19. The sample taken for sequencing was peripheral blood. CDR3 sequence: CASSSGGAAPTNEKLFF. CDR3 nucleotides: TGTGCCAGCAGCTCGGGAGGGGCGGCCCCAACTAATGAAAAACTGTTTTTT.